The 26 T cell receptor beta chains below were found in one sample sequenced in a study of radiotherapy plus CTLA-4 blockade in lung cancer. Only in-frame clones appear in the TCRdb table, and some are missing; sequencing was by immunoSEQ multiplex PCR. In the table there are approximately 82,000 clones, over 80% of which are singletons. The sample was peripheral blood, taken from a patient treated with radiotherapy plus ipilimumab. Every receptor here comes from a human donor with non-small cell lung cancer that progressed on radiotherapy plus ipilimumab.

In regard to this clone: Distinct nucleotide sequences in the sample also encode this CDR3. Here the CDR3 DNA reads TGTGCCAGCAGCTTTTCCGGGACAGCCAGAAACACCGGGGAGCTGTTTTTT. Its translation is CASSFSGTARNTGELFF. This sequence joins TRBV7-3 and TRBJ2-2, with 7 positions matching TRBD1. Per germline, CDR1 SGHTA and CDR2 FQGTGA. The CDR3 is 17 residues long. Trimming at V came to 3 bases and at J to 2 bases, leaving 9 bases not matched to a gene.

This clone has only one observation. The rearrangement joins TRBV18 to TRBJ2-1; TRBD1 aligns across 9 bases. Germline CDR1 KGHSH, CDR2 LQKENI. J lost 7 bases, V lost 4 bases, and 5 bases had no gene match. The CDR3 contains 14 residues. In nucleotides, the CDR3 is TGTGCCAGCTCACTGACAGGGGGTATGAATGAGCAGTTCTTC. Translated, it gives CASSLTGGMNEQFF.

This clone came up a few times. The J gene is TRBJ1-2, the V gene TRBV18, with D perhaps matching TRBD1 (6 bases). V was clipped by 6 bases and J by 2 bases, with 13 bases between them. CDR1 is KGHSH, CDR2 LQKENI, per germline. The CDR3 is 14 amino acids. The CDR3 nucleotides read TGTGCCAGCTCGGGCAGACAGGAGAACTATGGCTACACCTTC. Amino acids: CASSGRQENYGYTF.

The chain carries TRBV6-5 and TRBJ1-1; 7 nucleotides line up with TRBD1. The CDR3 has 13 residues. The trim removed 6 bases at V and 6 bases at J, leaving 7 bases unmatched. Germline loops: CDR1 MNHEY, CDR2 SVGAGI. As DNA, the CDR3 is TGTGCCAGCAGACTATTCGACAGGGCTGAAGCTTTCTTT. Protein product: CASRLFDRAEAFF.

This sequence joins TRBV5-1 and TRBJ2-7, with D possibly being TRBD2 (7 bases). In germline, CDR1 is SGHRS, CDR2 YFSETQ. The CDR3 loop spans 13 amino acids. V was cut by 4 bases and J by 7 bases, with 15 bases left in between. The CDR3 spells CASSPGGAREQYF. The CDR3 DNA is TGCGCCAGCAGCCCGGGGGGCGCGAGGGAGCAGTACTTC.

In this sample, this clone turned up once. The CDR3 spells CASSSTPGPTVYGYTF. CDR3 bases: TGTGCCAGCAGCTCGACTCCGGGCCCGACCGTTTATGGCTACACCTTC. The chain is built from TRBV5-6 and TRBJ1-2; D is uncertain. The germline V and J ends were trimmed by 3 bases and 5 bases, with 20 bases remaining between them. Looked up from germline, CDR1 is SGHDT and CDR2 is YYEEEE. The CDR3 spans 16 residues.

The rearrangement joins TRBV9 to TRBJ2-7, with 9 bases fitting TRBD2. The CDR3 sequence is 15 residues long. V was clipped by 2 bases and J by 6 bases; unmatched bases: 9. Germline V gene lookup returns CDR1 SGDLS and CDR2 YYNGEE. The CDR3: CASSVGPGLASEQYF. In DNA, the CDR3 is TGTGCCAGCAGCGTTGGGCCGGGACTAGCAAGCGAGCAGTACTTC.

V is TRBV11-3 and J is TRBJ1-4; no clear D. The V and J ends lost 2 bases and 8 bases respectively, with 9 bases between them. Per germline, CDR1 SGHNT and CDR2 YENEEA. This CDR3 contains 13 residues. The CDR3 region is CASSLNGREKLFF. CDR3 bases: TGTGCCAGCAGCTTAAACGGGCGGGAAAAACTGTTTTTT.

The CDR3 nucleotides are TGTGCCAGCAGCTTGGCCCCTCAAGGGGGCTACACCTTC. This translates into CASSLAPQGGYTF. The gene calls are TRBV5-8 and TRBJ1-2; D gene ambiguous. The CDR3 loop spans 13 amino acids. V gave up 0 bases and J gave up 8 bases, with 11 bases separating them. Germline V gives CDR1 SGHTS, CDR2 YDEGEE.

This chain joins TRBV27 and TRBJ2-7; 7 positions agree with TRBD1. The germline V gene has CDR1 MNHEY and CDR2 SMNVEV (reference sequence). The CDR3 loop spans 16 amino acids. J lost 4 bases, V lost 0 bases, and 9 bases had no gene match. Here the CDR3 reads CASSLSTGQALYEQYF. The CDR3 DNA reads as TGTGCCAGCAGTTTATCAACTGGACAGGCCCTTTACGAGCAGTACTTC.

This chain connects TRBV6-1 to TRBJ1-5, with D perhaps TRBD1 (6 bases). The germline V gene encodes CDR1 MNHNS and CDR2 SASEGT. The CDR3 loop spans 14 amino acids. The V end lost 4 bases, the J end lost 3 bases, and 10 bases lay between the germline ends. DNA of the CDR3: TGTGCCAGCAGTGTGGACAGCAACAATCAGCCCCAGCATTTT. Protein sequence: CASSVDSNNQPQHF.

V usage is TRBV6-6 and J usage is TRBJ1-5, with D tentatively TRBD1 (5 bases). The germline gives CDR1 MNHNY, CDR2 SVGAGI (reference sequence). V was clipped by 6 bases and J by 0 bases, with 15 bases between them. CDR3 length equals 16 residues. The CDR3 region is CASSLSAGFSNQPQHF. For the CDR3, the DNA is TGTGCCAGCAGCTTATCGGCAGGGTTTAGCAATCAGCCCCAGCATTTT.

The V call is TRBV2, the J call TRBJ1-6; D remains unclear. The length of the CDR3 is 16 residues. Between the trimmed V and J ends, which lost 2 bases and 0 bases, there was a span of 8 bases. Looked up from germline, CDR1 is SNHLY and CDR2 is FYNNEI. This CDR3 reads CASSESGSSYNSPLHF. CDR3 DNA sequence: TGTGCCAGCAGTGAATCTGGTAGCTCCTATAATTCACCCCTCCACTTT.

This clone showed up just once. The J gene is TRBJ2-3, the V gene TRBV5-4, with D tentatively TRBD2 (5 bases). This CDR3 is 15 amino acids long. V lost 0 bases, J lost 6 bases, and 14 bases lay in between. CDR1 is SGHNT and CDR2 is YYREEE in the germline V gene (reference sequence). The CDR3 sequence: CASSLGAETRDTQYF. In DNA, the CDR3 is TGTGCCAGCAGCTTGGGAGCGGAGACACGGGATACGCAGTATTTT.

This clone has more than one count but fewer than ten. The chain couples TRBV28 to TRBJ1-4; D possibly corresponds to TRBD1 (5 bases). This CDR3 region has 17 residues. Germline CDR1 MDHEN, CDR2 SYDVKM. V was shortened by 5 bases and J by 5 bases, with 21 bases between the two germline ends. The chain's CDR3 is CASSPLSLQALNEKLFF. CDR3 nucleotide sequence: TGTGCCAGCAGTCCGCTCAGCCTACAGGCGTTGAATGAAAAACTGTTTTTT.

The rearrangement uses TRBV6-6 and TRBJ2-7; unclear D gene. V was shortened by 2 bases and J by 4 bases, with 18 bases between the two germline ends. Germline V gives CDR1 MNHNY, CDR2 SVGAGI (reference sequence). The CDR3 is 16 amino acids. CDR3 coding DNA: TGTGCCAGCAGTTACCTGGTGCCGCCCAGATGGTACGAGCAGTACTTC. It is translated as CASSYLVPPRWYEQYF.

This rearrangement joins TRBV10-2 to TRBJ2-1, with D possibly matching TRBD1 (8 bases). The germline gives CDR1 WSHSY, CDR2 SAAADI. V lost 5 bases, J lost 8 bases, and 19 bases lay in between. The CDR3 consists of 15 residues. Here the CDR3 reads CASSSGTGLRDEQFF. The DNA of the CDR3 is TGCGCCAGCAGTAGCGGGACAGGACTACGGGATGAGCAGTTCTTC.

The V call is TRBV28, the J call TRBJ2-7; weak D call: TRBD1 (6 bases). CDR3 length: 15 amino acids. V lost 4 bases, J lost 0 bases, and 13 bases lay in between. Germline CDR1 is MDHEN and CDR2 is SYDVKM. The CDR3 here is CASSSNRAGSYEQYF. CDR3 sequence (DNA): TGTGCCAGCAGTTCCAACAGGGCCGGCTCCTACGAGCAGTACTTC.

CDR3 DNA: TGTGCCAGCAGCCCATATAGCAATCAGCCCCAGCATTTT. As protein: CASSPYSNQPQHF. This rearrangement joins TRBV6-6 to TRBJ1-5; D remains unclear. This CDR3 spans 13 amino acids. V lost 6 bases, J lost 0 bases, and 6 bases lay in between. Germline CDR1 MNHNY, CDR2 SVGAGI (reference sequence).

The chain carries TRBV4-1 and TRBJ1-5, with no clear D. Per the germline V gene, CDR1 is MGHRA and CDR2 is YSYEKL. CDR3 size: 16 residues. Trimming took 0 bases from V and 1 from J, leaving 10 bases between them. The CDR3 DNA reads TGCGCCAGCAGCCAAGATGGCCAACAGAGCAATCAGCCCCAGCATTTT. It encodes CASSQDGQQSNQPQHF.

V usage is TRBV5-1 and J usage is TRBJ2-4, with a tentative D call TRBD2 (6 bases). Germline V gives CDR1 SGHRS, CDR2 YFSETQ. Trimming took off 0 bases at V and 1 base at J, with 11 bases between the two ends. This CDR3 comprises 16 residues. The CDR3, as DNA: TGCGCCAGCAGCTTGGATCCGGGAGTGGCCAAAAACATTCAGTACTTC. This sequence encodes CASSLDPGVAKNIQYF.

The chain is built from TRBV9 and TRBJ2-7, with D maybe TRBD1 (6 bases). Germline lookup yields CDR1 SGDLS and CDR2 YYNGEE. V lost 0 bases and J 2 bases, leaving 12 bases between the germline ends. The CDR3 is 15 amino acids. In DNA, the CDR3 is TGTGCCAGCAGCGTAGCTGTGGGGGCGCCCTACGAGCAGTACTTC. Residues: CASSVAVGAPYEQYF.

This clone was counted only a few times. The chain is built from TRBV10-3 and TRBJ2-2; 8 bases agree with TRBD2. This CDR3 has 15 residues. Germline values: CDR1 ENHRY, CDR2 SYGVKD. The V gene end was trimmed by 2 bases and the J gene end by 4 bases; junction bases not matched to a gene: 3. In nucleotides, the CDR3 is TGTGCCATCAGTGAGGGACTAGCTGGCACCGGGGAGCTGTTTTTT. This translates into CAISEGLAGTGELFF.

The chain joins TRBV20-1 to TRBJ2-5; no clear D. V lost 6 bases, J lost 9 bases, and 14 bases lay in between. From germline, CDR1 is DFQATT and CDR2 SNEGSKA (reference sequence). The CDR3 has 11 amino acids. Written as DNA, the CDR3 is TGCAGTGCGCCGGATGTCCCGGCCCAGTACTTC. Translated: CSAPDVPAQYF.

This chain connects TRBV5-4 to TRBJ1-2; 9 bases fit TRBD1. CDR1 SGHNT and CDR2 YYREEE come from the germline V gene (reference sequence). The length of the CDR3 is 15 residues. Trimming took 4 bases from V and 2 from J; bases not matched to a gene: 6. Written as DNA, the CDR3 is TGTGCCAGCAGCCCCCGGACAGGGGAAAACTATGGCTACACCTTC. Amino acids: CASSPRTGENYGYTF.

On this clone: The sample holds other DNA sequences that translate to the same CDR3. The gene calls are TRBV5-6 and TRBJ1-2; D not resolved. Germline V CDR1 and CDR2: SGHDT, YYEEEE. This CDR3 has 13 residues. V dropped 0 bases and J dropped 5 bases, with 8 bases sitting between them. The CDR3 loop reads CASSLAEIYGYTF. The CDR3 coding sequence is TGTGCCAGCAGCTTGGCGGAAATTTATGGCTACACCTTC.